The next 4 T cell receptor beta chains were all read from a single sample in a study of T-cell reconstitution after alpha-beta-depleted transplantation in children. Molecular barcoding with unique molecular identifiers was used for the TCRbeta library. Using its own MiXCR run on the PCR reads, TCRdb lists one record per CDR3 protein. The sample includes 230,000 or so distinct CDR3 sequences, more than 10% of them seen just once. This specimen was PBMCs from the stem cell graft donor, taken from the stem cell graft. These receptor sequences come from a human donor who donated a stem cell graft to a child with acute lymphoblastic leukemia.

This clonotype was recorded at least ten times. The gene calls are TRBV5-1 and TRBJ1-1, with a possible D match to TRBD1 (6 bases). The V and J ends lost 6 bases and 1 base respectively, with 13 bases between them. Per the germline V gene, CDR1 is SGHRS and CDR2 is YFSETQ. The CDR3 length is 14 residues. CDR3 in amino acids: CASTQQGPNTEAFF. In DNA, the CDR3 is TGCGCCAGCACTCAACAGGGACCGAACACTGAAGCTTTCTTT.

This clonotype occurred many times. The chain has TRBV6-1 and TRBJ2-1; D gene ambiguous. In germline, CDR1 is MNHNS, CDR2 SASEGT. V dropped 6 bases and J dropped 5 bases, with 11 bases sitting between them. The CDR3 covers 13 residues. CDR3 region: CASSAFTNNEQFF. As DNA, the CDR3 is TGTGCCAGCAGCGCCTTTACAAACAATGAGCAGTTCTTC.

This clonotype has more than one count but fewer than ten. This rearrangement joins TRBV27 to TRBJ2-1; possibly TRBD2 for D (5 bases). This CDR3 is 12 amino acids long. The germline V and J ends were trimmed by 5 bases and 9 bases, with 11 bases remaining between them. The germline CDR1 and CDR2 sequences are MNHEY and SMNVEV (reference sequence). The DNA for the CDR3 is TGTGCCAGCAGTCGGATAGGAGGTGAGCAGTTCTTC. Its protein product is CASSRIGGEQFF.

This clonotype was counted at least ten times. This chain connects TRBV27 to TRBJ1-2; TRBD1 is a possible D gene (5 bases). Germline assignment: CDR1 MNHEY and CDR2 SMNVEV (reference sequence). CDR3 size: 16 residues. V gave up 5 bases and J gave up 4 bases, with 20 bases separating them. This CDR3 is CASSPRDLSFFYGYTF. Here the CDR3 DNA reads TGTGCCAGCAGTCCAAGGGACCTATCGTTCTTCTATGGCTACACCTTC.